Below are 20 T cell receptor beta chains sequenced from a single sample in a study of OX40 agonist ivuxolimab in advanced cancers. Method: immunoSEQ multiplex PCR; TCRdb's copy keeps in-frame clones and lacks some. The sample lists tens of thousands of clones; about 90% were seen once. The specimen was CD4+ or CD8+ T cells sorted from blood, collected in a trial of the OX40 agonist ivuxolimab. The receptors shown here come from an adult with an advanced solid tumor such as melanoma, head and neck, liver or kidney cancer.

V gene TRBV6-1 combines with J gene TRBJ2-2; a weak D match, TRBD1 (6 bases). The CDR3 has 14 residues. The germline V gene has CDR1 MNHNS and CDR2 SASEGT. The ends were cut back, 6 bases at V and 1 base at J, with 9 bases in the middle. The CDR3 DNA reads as TGTGCCAGCAGACCGGGACAGAACACCGGGGAGCTGTTTTTT. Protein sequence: CASRPGQNTGELFF.

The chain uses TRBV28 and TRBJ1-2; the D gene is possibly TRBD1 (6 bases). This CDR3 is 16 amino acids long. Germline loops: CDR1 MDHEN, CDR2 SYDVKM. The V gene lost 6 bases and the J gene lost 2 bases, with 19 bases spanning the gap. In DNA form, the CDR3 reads TGTGCCAGCAGCGAATTCGGGACATCTAGAAACTATGGCTACACCTTC. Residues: CASSEFGTSRNYGYTF.

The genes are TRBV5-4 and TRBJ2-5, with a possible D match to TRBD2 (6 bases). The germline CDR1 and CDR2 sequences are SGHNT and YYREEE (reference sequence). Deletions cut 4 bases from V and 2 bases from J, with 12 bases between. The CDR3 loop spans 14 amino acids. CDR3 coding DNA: TGTGCCAGCAGCCCAGCTAGCGTTCAAGAGACCCAGTACTTC. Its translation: CASSPASVQETQYF.

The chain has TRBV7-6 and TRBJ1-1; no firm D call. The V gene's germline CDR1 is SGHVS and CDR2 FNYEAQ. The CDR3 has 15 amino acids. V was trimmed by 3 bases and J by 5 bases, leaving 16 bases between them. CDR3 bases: TGTGCCAGCAGCTTCGCCGCCGGGGTGGGAACTGAAGCTTTCTTT. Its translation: CASSFAAGVGTEAFF.

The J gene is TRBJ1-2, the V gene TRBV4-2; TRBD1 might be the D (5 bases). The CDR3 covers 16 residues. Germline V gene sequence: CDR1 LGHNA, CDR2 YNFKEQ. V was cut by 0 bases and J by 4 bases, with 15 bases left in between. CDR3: CASSQDTRDLGYGYTF. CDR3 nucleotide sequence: TGTGCCAGCAGCCAAGATACCCGGGACCTAGGCTATGGCTACACCTTC.

CDR3 sequence (DNA): TGTGCCAGCACCGTTGGGAGGGGGCCCATACACGTCCTGACTTTC. It encodes CASTVGRGPIHVLTF. This chain joins TRBV28 and TRBJ2-6; D is perhaps TRBD1 or TRBD2 (7 bases each). This CDR3 comprises 15 residues. Germline V gives CDR1 MDHEN, CDR2 SYDVKM. Trimming removed 7 bases at V and 11 bases at J, with 21 bases between.

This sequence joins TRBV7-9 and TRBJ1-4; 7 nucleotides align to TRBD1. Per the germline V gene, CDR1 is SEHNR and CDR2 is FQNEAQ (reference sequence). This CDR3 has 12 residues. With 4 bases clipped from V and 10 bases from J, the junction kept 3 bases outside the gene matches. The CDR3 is CASSSRQGKLFF. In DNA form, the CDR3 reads TGTGCCAGCAGCTCCCGACAGGGAAAACTGTTTTTT.

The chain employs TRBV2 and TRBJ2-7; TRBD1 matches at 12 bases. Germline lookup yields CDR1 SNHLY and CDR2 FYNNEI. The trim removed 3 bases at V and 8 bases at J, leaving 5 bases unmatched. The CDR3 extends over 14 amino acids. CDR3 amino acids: CASSDRGTGGQQYF. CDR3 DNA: TGTGCCAGCAGTGATCGAGGGACAGGGGGCCAGCAGTACTTC.

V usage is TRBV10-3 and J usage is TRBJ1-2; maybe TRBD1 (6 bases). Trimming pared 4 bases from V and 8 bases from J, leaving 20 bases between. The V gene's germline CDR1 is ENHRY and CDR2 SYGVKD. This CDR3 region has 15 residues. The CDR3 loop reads CAISALSGASLGYTF. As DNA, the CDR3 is TGTGCCATCAGTGCTCTTTCAGGGGCCTCTTTGGGCTACACCTTC.

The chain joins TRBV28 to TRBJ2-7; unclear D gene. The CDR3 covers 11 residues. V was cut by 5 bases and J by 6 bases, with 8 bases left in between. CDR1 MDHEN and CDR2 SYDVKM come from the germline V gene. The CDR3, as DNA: TGTGCCAGCAGTACTCTGGGCGAGCAGTACTTC. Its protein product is CASSTLGEQYF.

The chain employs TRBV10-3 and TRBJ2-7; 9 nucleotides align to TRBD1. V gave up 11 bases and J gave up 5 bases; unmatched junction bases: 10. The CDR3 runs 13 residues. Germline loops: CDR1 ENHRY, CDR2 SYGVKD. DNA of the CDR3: TGTGCCGTAACCGGGGACAGGGCAAACGAGCAGTACTTC. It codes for CAVTGDRANEQYF.

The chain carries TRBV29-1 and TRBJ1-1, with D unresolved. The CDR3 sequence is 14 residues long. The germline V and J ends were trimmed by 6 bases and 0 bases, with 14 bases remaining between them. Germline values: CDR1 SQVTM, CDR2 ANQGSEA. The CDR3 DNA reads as TGCAGCGTATCGAGGGCTCCCATGAACACTGAAGCTTTCTTT. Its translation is CSVSRAPMNTEAFF.

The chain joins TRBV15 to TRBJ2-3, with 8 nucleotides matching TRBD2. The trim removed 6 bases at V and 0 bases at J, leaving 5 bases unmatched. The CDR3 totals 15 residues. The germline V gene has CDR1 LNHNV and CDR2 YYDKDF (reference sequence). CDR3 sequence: CATSLPSGSTDTQYF. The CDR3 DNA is TGTGCCACCAGTCTCCCTAGCGGGAGCACAGATACGCAGTATTTT.

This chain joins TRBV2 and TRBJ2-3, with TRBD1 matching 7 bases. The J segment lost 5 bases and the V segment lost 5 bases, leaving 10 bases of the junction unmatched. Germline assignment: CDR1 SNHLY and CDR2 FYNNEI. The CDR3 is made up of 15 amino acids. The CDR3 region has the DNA TGTGCCAGCAGTATAAGACAGGGAAGAGGAGATACGCAGTATTTT. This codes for CASSIRQGRGDTQYF. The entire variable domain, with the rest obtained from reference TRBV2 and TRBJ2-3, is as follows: EPEVTQTPSHQVTQMGQEVILRCVPISNHLYFYWYRQILGQKVEFLVSFYNNEISEKSEIFDDQFSVERPDGSNFTLKIRSTKLEDSAMYFCASSIRQGRGDTQYFGPGTRLTVL.

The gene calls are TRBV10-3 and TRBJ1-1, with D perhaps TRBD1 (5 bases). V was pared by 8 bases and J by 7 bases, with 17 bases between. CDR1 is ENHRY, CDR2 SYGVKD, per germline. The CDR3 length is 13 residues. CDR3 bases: TGTGCCATCCTCTCCAGGGTAACCGGTGAAGCTTTCTTT. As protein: CAILSRVTGEAFF.

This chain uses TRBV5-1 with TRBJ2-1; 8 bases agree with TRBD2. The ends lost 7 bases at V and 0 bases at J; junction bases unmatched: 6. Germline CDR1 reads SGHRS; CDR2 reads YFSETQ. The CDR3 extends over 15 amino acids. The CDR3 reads CASGTSGGSYNEQFF. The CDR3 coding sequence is TGCGCCAGCGGGACAAGCGGGGGCTCCTACAATGAGCAGTTCTTC.

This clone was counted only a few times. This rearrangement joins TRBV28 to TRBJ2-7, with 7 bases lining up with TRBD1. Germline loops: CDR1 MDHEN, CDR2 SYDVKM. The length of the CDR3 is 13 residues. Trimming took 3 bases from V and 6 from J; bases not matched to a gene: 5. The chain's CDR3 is CASSLGQIFEQYF. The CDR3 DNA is TGTGCCAGCAGTTTGGGACAGATCTTCGAGCAGTACTTC.

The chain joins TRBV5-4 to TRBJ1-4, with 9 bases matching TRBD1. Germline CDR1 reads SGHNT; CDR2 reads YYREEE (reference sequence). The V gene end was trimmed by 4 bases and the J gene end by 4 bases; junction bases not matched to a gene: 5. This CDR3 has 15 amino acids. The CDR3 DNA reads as TGTGCCAGCAGCGCGGACAGGGGTCTTAATGAAAAACTGTTTTTT. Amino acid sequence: CASSADRGLNEKLFF.

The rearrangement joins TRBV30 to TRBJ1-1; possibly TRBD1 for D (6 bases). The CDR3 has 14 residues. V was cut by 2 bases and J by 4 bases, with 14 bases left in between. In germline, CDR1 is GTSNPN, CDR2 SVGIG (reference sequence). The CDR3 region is CAWSRQAKGTEAFF. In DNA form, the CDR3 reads TGTGCCTGGAGTCGACAGGCTAAGGGCACTGAAGCTTTCTTT.

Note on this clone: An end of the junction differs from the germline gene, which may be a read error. CDR3 sequence reads: CASSPGLAGSTYNEQFF. CDR3 in DNA: TGTGCTAGCAGCCCCGGACTAGCGGGAAGTACTTACAATGAGCAGTTCTTC. This chain links TRBV7-7 with TRBJ2-1; 12 bases match TRBD2. Germline loops: CDR1 SSHAT, CDR2 FNYEAQ (reference sequence). The CDR3 contains 17 residues.